Listed below are T cell receptor beta chains from one sample, sequenced in a study of chemoradiotherapy in HPV16-positive cancers. The protocol was immunoSEQ multiplex PCR, while the TCRdb copy is restricted to in-frame clones and leaves out a portion. The table shows nearly 3,000 clones, with about nine tenths occurring only once. Sequenced here: tumor tissue, sampled from a patient who underwent chemoradiotherapy. These receptors were obtained from a human donor with HPV-associated anogenital cancer. Both conserved end residues are part of each CDR3. The D gene is left open where the match is weak. A clone size is listed for some rows: how often the clone was seen (once, few, many), or a class if it is expanded.

V	size	D	J	DNA	CDR3
TRBV30	-	-	TRBJ2-3	TGTGCCTGGAGGGTTCCTCTCTCTGGGACAGATACGCAGTATTTT	CAWRVPLSGTDTQYF
TRBV5-4	-	-	TRBJ2-6	TGTGCCAGCAGCTTGGGTGGAGGTACCCGCTCTGGGGCCAACGTCCTGACTTTC	CASSLGGGTRSGANVLTF
TRBV6-6	-	-	TRBJ1-5	TGTGCCAGCAGTAATCCGGGAGGAGGCAATCAGCCCCAGCATTTT	CASSNPGGGNQPQHF
TRBV25-1	-	-	TRBJ2-3	TGTGCCAGCAGTGAGGGTCCGGTAGGGCGCACAGATACGCAGTATTTT	CASSEGPVGRTDTQYF
TRBV5-1	-	TRBD2	TRBJ2-7	TGCGCCAGCAGCTGGGGACTAGCAGCGGACGAGCAGTACTTC	CASSWGLAADEQYF
TRBV28	once	-	TRBJ1-5	TGTGCCAGCAGTTTGGGGTTATATCAGCCCCAGCATTTT	CASSLGLYQPQHF
TRBV9	once	-	TRBJ2-1	TGTGCCAGCAGCGTAGTTCAGGGCAATGAGCAGTTCTTC	CASSVVQGNEQFF
TRBV11-2	-	-	TRBJ2-1	TGTGCCAGCAGCTTAGCCGGTCTTTCCGGGGGCAAGCAGTTCTTC	CASSLAGLSGGKQFF
TRBV30	-	TRBD1	TRBJ1-1	TGTGCCTGGAGCTGGACAGGTAATGAAGCTTTCTTT	CAWSWTGNEAFF
TRBV19	-	TRBD1	TRBJ1-1	TGTGCCAGTAGGACGACGGACAGGGCGAACACTGAAGCTTTCTTT	CASRTTDRANTEAFF
TRBV19	-	-	TRBJ1-5	TGTGCCAGTAGTATAACCCTGGCGGTTGGCAATCAGCCCCAGCATTTT	CASSITLAVGNQPQHF
TRBV11-2	-	-	TRBJ1-1	TGTGCCAGCAGCTCGTCAGGGGTTAACACTGAAGCTTTCTTT	CASSSSGVNTEAFF
TRBV7-2	-	-	TRBJ2-2	TGTGCCAGCAGCTTAGCGGGAGGAAACACCGGGGAGCTGTTTTTT	CASSLAGGNTGELFF
TRBV6-6	-	-	TRBJ2-5	TGTGCCAGCAGCACTAGTGCTCCGGGGACCCAGTACTTC	CASSTSAPGTQYF
TRBV29-1	-	-	TRBJ1-1	TGCAGCGGGGAGAGGACCGGCGGGAACACTGAAGCTTTCTTT	CSGERTGGNTEAFF
TRBV2	-	-	TRBJ2-7	TGTGCCAGCAGTGAGGGAGTCCCCTCCTACGAGCAGTACTTC	CASSEGVPSYEQYF
TRBV27	-	-	TRBJ1-4	TGTGCCAGCAGTTTATCACTTAATGAAAAACTGTTTTTT	CASSLSLNEKLFF
TRBV9	-	TRBD2	TRBJ2-1	TGTGCCAGCAGCGTAGGGGAGCGGGGGGCCTACAATGAGCAGTTCTTC	CASSVGERGAYNEQFF
TRBV23-1	once	-	TRBJ1-1	TGCGCCAGCAGTCAATTGAGACTTCCGAACACTGAAGCTTTCTTT	CASSQLRLPNTEAFF
TRBV9	-	TRBD1	TRBJ2-5	TGTGCCAGCAGCGTAGGGGACAGCAAAGAAAAGACCCAGTACTTC	CASSVGDSKEKTQYF
TRBV27	-	-	TRBJ1-1	TGTGCCAGCAGTACCCCCGGGAGGACTGAAGCTTTCTTT	CASSTPGRTEAFF
TRBV7-6	-	-	TRBJ1-3	TGTGCCAGCAGCTTAGGGGTTGCATCTGGAAACACCATATATTTT	CASSLGVASGNTIYF
TRBV28	-	-	TRBJ2-5	TGTGCCAGCAGTTTAAAACCGGTCCAAGAGACCCAGTACTTC	CASSLKPVQETQYF
TRBV11-2	-	TRBD2	TRBJ2-5	TGTGCCAGCAGCTTCGGACTAGCGGGGACAGAGACCCAGTACTTC	CASSFGLAGTETQYF
TRBV2	once	-	TRBJ1-2	TGTGCCAGCGGGGGGGGTACTAACTATGGCTACACCTTC	CASGGGTNYGYTF
TRBV5-1	-	TRBD1	TRBJ1-1	TGCGCCAGCAGCTCAGACAGGGGGATGACTGAAGCTTTCTTT	CASSSDRGMTEAFF
TRBV30	-	TRBD2	TRBJ2-2	TGTGCCTGGAAGACTAGCGGGTTCACCGGGGAGCTGTTTTTT	CAWKTSGFTGELFF
TRBV10-3	-	TRBD1	TRBJ2-7	TGTGCCATCAGAGGGGACAGGGCCTCCTACGAGCAGTACTTC	CAIRGDRASYEQYF
TRBV29-1	few	-	TRBJ2-5	TGCAGCGCTAGGATTCGATCAGGAGAGACCCAGTACTTC	CSARIRSGETQYF
TRBV7-2	-	-	TRBJ2-5	TGTGCCAGCCAGTCCGGTAGCACACGGGGGCCAGAGACCCAGTACTTC	CASQSGSTRGPETQYF
TRBV7-2	-	TRBD2	TRBJ2-3	TGTGCCAGCAGCCAGGTGGCGGGGGACACAGATACGCAGTATTTT	CASSQVAGDTDTQYF
TRBV19	-	TRBD1	TRBJ1-6	TGTGCCACCACTCCCGGGACAGTCAATTCACCCCTCCACTTT	CATTPGTVNSPLHF
TRBV19	-	-	TRBJ1-5	TGTGCCAGTACTTATGGGTATAGCAATCAGCCCCAGCATTTT	CASTYGYSNQPQHF
TRBV29-1	-	TRBD1	TRBJ1-4	TGCAGCGTGACAAAAGCCGGGACAGGCCCGAGGGAACTGTTTTTT	CSVTKAGTGPRELFF
TRBV5-1	-	-	TRBJ2-5	TGCGCCAGCGGCGTGGAGCCAGGTTTGCCCGGGGAGACCCAGTACTTC	CASGVEPGLPGETQYF
TRBV5-5	-	TRBD1	TRBJ2-2	TGTGCCAGCAGCGGGGACAGAAACACCGGGGAGCTGTTTTTT	CASSGDRNTGELFF
TRBV7-9	-	-	TRBJ1-6	TGTGCCAGCAGCCCCTCTCTAAATTCACCCCTCCACTTT	CASSPSLNSPLHF
TRBV19	-	TRBD1	TRBJ2-4	TGTGCCAGTAGGAGGGGACAGGGCGCCAAAAACATTCAGTACTTC	CASRRGQGAKNIQYF
TRBV29-1	-	TRBD1	TRBJ1-4	TGCAGCGTCCAATTACAGGGGCAGGGGGAAAAACTGTTTTTT	CSVQLQGQGEKLFF
TRBV5-6	-	-	TRBJ1-2	TGTGCCAGCAGCTTGGAGGCTGGCTACACCTTC	CASSLEAGYTF
TRBV5-6	-	-	TRBJ1-4	TGTGCCAGCAGCTATAAGTTATCCGGGGATGAAAAACTGTTTTTT	CASSYKLSGDEKLFF
TRBV11-2	-	TRBD2	TRBJ2-2	TGTGCCAGCAGCTTAGGTAGCGGGAGAGCCGGGGAGCTGTTTTTT	CASSLGSGRAGELFF
TRBV28	-	-	TRBJ1-1	TGTGCCAGCAAGCCCCCACAGGGATACACTGAAGCTTTCTTT	CASKPPQGYTEAFF
TRBV5-1	-	-	TRBJ1-1	TGCGCCAGCAGCGATCAGGGGAGTGGAGACACTGAAGCTTTCTTT	CASSDQGSGDTEAFF
TRBV7-2	-	-	TRBJ2-2	TGTGCCAGCAGCTTAGGAGGCTCAGTTGAGCTGTTTTTT	CASSLGGSVELFF
TRBV28	-	-	TRBJ1-5	TGTGCCAGCAGCCGGGACACCCTAGGCAATCAGCCCCAGCATTTT	CASSRDTLGNQPQHF
TRBV7-2	-	-	TRBJ1-2	TGTGCCAGCAGACCGCCAGGGGAGGCATCTGCCTATGGCTACACCTTC	CASRPPGEASAYGYTF
TRBV29-1	-	TRBD1	TRBJ1-5	TGCAGCGTTGGGACAGGCAGCAATCAGCCCCAGCATTTT	CSVGTGSNQPQHF
TRBV14	-	-	TRBJ1-2	TGTGCCAGCAGCCAACTTATCGGGAATATCTATGGCTACACCTTC	CASSQLIGNIYGYTF
TRBV28	-	-	TRBJ2-3	TGTGCCAGCAGGCCCGCACAACTCCCAGGGGCAGATACGCAGTATTTT	CASRPAQLPGADTQYF